These 4 T cell receptor beta chains came from one sample sequenced in a study of shared clonotypes between healthy human individuals. Assay: immunoSEQ multiplex PCR; the TCRdb copy retains only in-frame clones and omits some. In the table there are more than 2 million clones, around 95% of which are singletons. The specimen was naive CD4+ T cells sorted from blood. Subset described: CD45RA+ positively selected. The source of these receptors is a man aged 18 to 29 in good health.

The chain joins TRBV25-1 to TRBJ2-2, with 7 positions matching TRBD2. This CDR3 is built from 15 residues. The V gene end was trimmed by 7 bases and the J gene end by 1 base; junction bases not matched to a gene: 6. CDR1 and CDR2 (germline): MGHDK, SYGVNS. Here the CDR3 reads CASTKRGENTGELFF. CDR3 sequence (DNA): TGTGCCAGCACCAAACGGGGGGAGAACACCGGGGAGCTGTTTTTT.

CDR3 protein: CASSRLEGHNEKLFF. The CDR3 nucleotides are TGTGCCAGCAGCCGCCTAGAAGGCCATAATGAAAAACTGTTTTTT. This chain connects TRBV7-8 to TRBJ1-4; D gene unclear. Between the trimmed V and J ends, which lost 5 bases and 4 bases, there was a span of 14 bases. Germline values: CDR1 SGHVS, CDR2 FQNEAQ. The length of the CDR3 is 15 residues.

The rearrangement links TRBV6-5 to TRBJ2-7; TRBD1 matches at 8 bases. The junction had 6 bases not matched to a gene; V was cut back by 8 bases and J by 0 bases. The CDR3 covers 14 residues. The V gene's germline CDR1 is MNHEY and CDR2 SVGAGI. This CDR3 is CASVSDRASYEQYF. The CDR3 nucleotides are TGTGCCAGCGTTTCGGACAGGGCCTCCTACGAGCAGTACTTC.

The rearrangement links TRBV19 to TRBJ1-5; 10 bases fit TRBD1. The CDR3 is 18 residues long. J was trimmed by 0 bases and V by 6 bases; bases with no gene match: 11. Germline CDR1 reads LNHDA; CDR2 reads SQIVND (reference sequence). CDR3 residues: CASSVTGTGDNSNQPQHF. The DNA for the CDR3 is TGTGCCAGTAGCGTGACCGGGACAGGGGATAATAGCAATCAGCCCCAGCATTTT.